These T cell receptor beta chains were read from a single sample in a study of blood T cell repertoires in COVID-19. Sequencing was performed with immunoSEQ multiplex PCR; in TCRdb, only in-frame clones are kept and a portion is missing. The data contain approximately 220,000 clones, around four fifths of them singletons. Sequences were obtained from peripheral blood. Receptors were obtained from a woman between 35 and 50 years old with active or convalescent COVID-19. The CDR3 runs from the conserved cysteine through the conserved F or W. The order of the fields is clone size, V gene, D gene, J gene, CDR3 DNA, CDR3 protein. A D gene is named only where the DNA matches it firmly. Size is omitted from some rows. Given values are once, few, many or a class for expanded clones.

size: .; V: TRBV28; D: TRBD1; J: TRBJ1-1; DNA: TGTGCCAGCCCCTCCTCGGGACAGCGTGGCAACTTGGAAGCTTTCTTT; CDR3: CASPSSGQRGNLEAFF
size: .; V: TRBV6-5; D: TRBD1; J: TRBJ1-4; DNA: TGTGCCAGCAGTTACTCGTGGACAGGGTACGCTGAAAAACTGTTTTTT; CDR3: CASSYSWTGYAEKLFF
size: .; V: TRBV2; D: TRBD1; J: TRBJ1-2; DNA: TGTGCCAGCAGTGTAAGTCGACAGGGGGACGGCTACACCTTC; CDR3: CASSVSRQGDGYTF
size: few; V: TRBV9; D: .; J: TRBJ2-2; DNA: TGTGCCAGCACCACCGGGACTTACCCCGGGGAGCTGTTTTTT; CDR3: CASTTGTYPGELFF
size: .; V: TRBV4-2; D: TRBD1; J: TRBJ1-6; DNA: TGTGCCAGCAGCCAAGACGCGACAGGGAATTCACCCCTCCACTTT; CDR3: CASSQDATGNSPLHF
size: once; V: TRBV9; D: TRBD1; J: TRBJ2-5; DNA: TGTGCCAGCAGCGGTCCCGGACAGGGGCCATGGGAGACCCAGTACTTC; CDR3: CASSGPGQGPWETQYF
size: .; V: TRBV21-1; D: .; J: TRBJ2-1; DNA: TGTGCCAGCAGCAAATATAGGGGGACAGAATACAATGAGCAGTTCTTC; CDR3: CASSKYRGTEYNEQFF
size: .; V: TRBV3-1/TRBV3-2; D: TRBD1; J: TRBJ1-1; DNA: TGTGCCAGCAACCAGGGGGCGAGAACTGAAGCTTTCTTT; CDR3: CASNQGARTEAFF
size: .; V: TRBV20-1; D: TRBD1; J: TRBJ2-7; DNA: TGCAGTGCCCTGACAGGGCGCGAGCAGTACTTC; CDR3: CSALTGREQYF
size: .; V: TRBV7-3; D: TRBD1; J: TRBJ2-7; DNA: TGTGCCAGCAGCTTAGACAGGGGCGACGAGCAGTACTTC; CDR3: CASSLDRGDEQYF
size: .; V: TRBV24-1; D: TRBD1; J: TRBJ2-2; DNA: TGTGCCACCAGTGAGACAGGGGTGGTGGACACCGGGGAGCTGTTTTTT; CDR3: CATSETGVVDTGELFF
size: .; V: TRBV14; D: .; J: TRBJ2-3; DNA: TGTGCCAGCAGCCACGCGCAGGGGGGAGCAGTTCGGACTTTGGCAGATACGCAGTATTTT; CDR3: CASSHAQGGAVRTLADTQYF
size: .; V: TRBV2; D: TRBD1; J: TRBJ1-5; DNA: TGTGCCAGCAGGCAGGGGGTTAGCAATCAGCCCCAGCATTTT; CDR3: CASRQGVSNQPQHF
size: few; V: TRBV29-1; D: .; J: TRBJ1-1; DNA: TGCAGCGTCCGGGATTACACTGAAGCTTTCTTT; CDR3: CSVRDYTEAFF
size: .; V: TRBV20-1; D: .; J: TRBJ1-4; DNA: TGCAGTGCTAGTGCCGGAGGGACGCCCACTAATGAAAAACTGTTTTTT; CDR3: CSASAGGTPTNEKLFF
size: .; V: TRBV15; D: .; J: TRBJ2-5; DNA: TGTGCCACCAGCAGAGAACCTAAAGAGACCCAGTACTTC; CDR3: CATSREPKETQYF
size: .; V: TRBV5-1; D: .; J: TRBJ2-4; DNA: TGCGCCAGCAGCTTGGCGCCGGTGAACATTCAGTACTTC; CDR3: CASSLAPVNIQYF
size: .; V: TRBV5-4; D: TRBD2; J: TRBJ2-5; DNA: TGTGCCAGCAGCTCAAACCCACTAGCGGGGGGGAAAGAGACCCAGTACTTC; CDR3: CASSSNPLAGGKETQYF
size: few; V: TRBV18; D: .; J: TRBJ2-2; DNA: TGTGCCAGCTCACCACCGGAGAGAGAGACCGGGGAGCTGTTTTTT; CDR3: CASSPPERETGELFF
size: .; V: TRBV19; D: .; J: TRBJ2-7; DNA: TGTGCCAGTAGTAGGCGTGGGGGCGGTTACGAGCAGTACTTC; CDR3: CASSRRGGGYEQYF
size: .; V: TRBV6-5; D: .; J: TRBJ2-7; DNA: TGTGCCAGCAGTTCCGGAGCCTACGAGCAGTACTTC; CDR3: CASSSGAYEQYF
size: .; V: TRBV5-4; D: .; J: TRBJ2-1; DNA: TGTGCCAGCAGCTCCGGGGCGGGGGCGCCCTACAATGAGCAGTTCTTC; CDR3: CASSSGAGAPYNEQFF